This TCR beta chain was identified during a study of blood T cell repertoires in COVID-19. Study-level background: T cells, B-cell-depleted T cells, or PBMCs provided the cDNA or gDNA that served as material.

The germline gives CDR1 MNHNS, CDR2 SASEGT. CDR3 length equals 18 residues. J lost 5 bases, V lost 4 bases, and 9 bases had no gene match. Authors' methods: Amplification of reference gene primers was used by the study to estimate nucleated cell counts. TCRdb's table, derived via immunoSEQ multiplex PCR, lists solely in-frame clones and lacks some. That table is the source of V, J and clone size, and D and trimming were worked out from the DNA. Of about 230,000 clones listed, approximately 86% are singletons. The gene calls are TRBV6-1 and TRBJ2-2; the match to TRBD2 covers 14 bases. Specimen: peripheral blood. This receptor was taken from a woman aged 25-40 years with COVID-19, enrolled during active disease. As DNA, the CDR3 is TGTGCCAGCAGTGCGTTGACTAGCGGGAGGGTCCGAACCGGGGAGCTGTTTTTT. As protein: CASSALTSGRVRTGELFF.